Included here is one TCR beta chain sequence, with context. This clone was detected only a few times. There is no known antigen for this receptor. Per-nucleotide qualities are absent, and no much larger clonotype sits a single base away. The data were obtained in a study of cytomegalovirus exposure and HLA in healthy donors (dated by TCRdb to about 2017). Looking at the study overall: An earlier analysis of more than 550 of the donors reported approximately 280 Gb of sequence data and around 120 million unique TCR beta sequences obtained from about 200 million T cells. All discovery cohort repertoires had been generated using a single sequencing platform. An earlier analysis of around 580 of the donors used high-throughput TCR beta sequencing to judge whether each TCR beta V gene segment behaved as functional or pseudogenic. Of the roughly 400 genotyped donors, 75% to 85% were placed in the genetic ancestry cluster associated with self-reported Caucasian donors. To predict cytomegalovirus infection status, the study combined high-throughput TCR immunosequencing, statistical association of individual TCRs with disease status, and machine learning. Across approximately 400 genotyped donors of the cohort, an average of approximately 220,000 unique TCR beta nucleotide sequences per donor were sequenced, and roughly a sixth of those sequences were non-productive. The study was designed to test whether signatures of past pathogen exposure could be identified by cataloging public T cell receptors. HLA typing included class I and class II loci at four-digit resolution. An early release covering 500 to 750 HLA-typed donors comprised around 300 gigabases of sequencing data and 85 million or so unique TCR sequences. A later analysis re-analyzed previously published TCR beta repertoires from roughly 600 donors and added high-resolution HLA genotyping to study TCR occurrence patterns. A later genetic analysis used genome-wide SNP genotypes for about 65% of the roughly 670 donors, treating that subset as a discovery cohort. Typing coverage differed by locus: A, B, C, DRB1 and DQB1 were typed in about 629-640 donors, DQA1 in about 510, DPA1 in around 600, and DPB1 in just under 490. Using immunosequencing, the study profiled T cell repertoires from approximately 700 subjects and related those repertoires to cytomegalovirus serostatus. Rather than drawing on any new phenotypic data, the later analysis identified candidate immune exposures from TCR beta sequences and the way those sequences occurred across donors. Donor age, sex, ethnicity and CMV serostatus were compiled together with the repertoire data. Along with the approximately 650-subject first cohort, a separate validation cohort of over a hundred different subjects was used. Five DR-DQ haplotypes were treated as single units for association and clustering because of strong linkage in the cohort. General findings and caveats noted by the study authors: Only TCR beta chains were sequenced in this cohort, and the absence of alpha or paired-chain data limited detectable features. In both the original and validation cohorts, the classifier was reported to diagnose cytomegalovirus status with high specificity and sensitivity. At a false discovery rate of 0.05, a later analysis linked 15,000 to 20,000 TCR beta sequences to specific HLA alleles. Immune exposure information for the cohort was limited to CMV serostatus. A later analysis found that HLA-associated TCR beta chains were more clonally expanded and had lower generation probabilities than equally common non-associated chains. In a later analysis, most CMV-associated TCR beta chains were found to appear HLA-restricted, with HLA associations seemingly driven largely by CMV exposure. The presence/absence analyses assumed that sequencing depth was roughly uniform across donors, and that assumption may not be true. When HLA alleles, especially DR and DQ, strongly co-occurred, attributing TCR associations to individual alleles was difficult. Because some donors lacked HLA typing at each locus, the association tests relied only on the typed subset. In vitro tests confirmed that a few of the cytomegalovirus-associated TCR beta chains recognize cytomegalovirus antigens. The authors suggested that the approach could potentially be extended to other disease states and immunological phenotypes. V-gene and J-gene trimming of TCR beta chains was associated with a missense DCLRE1C variant in a later genetic analysis, and the association was replicated in an independent cohort. A later genetic analysis reported fewer N-insertions in productive TCRs among donors in an Asian-associated ancestry cluster than the roughly 700-donor mean. An earlier analysis of some 590 of the donors showed that most TCR beta V segments appeared in productive rearrangements either about 90% or about 30% of the time, which broadly matched IMGT annotations. Linkage disequilibrium might explain the correlated functional status among segregating V segments, but an unknown experimental factor could not be ruled out. In the study, around 160 TCR beta chains were listed as associated with cytomegalovirus. A further reported finding was that TCR beta sequences accurately predicted the HLA-A and HLA-B alleles for most subjects in the first cohort. In a later analysis, several top co-occurrence clusters were reported to appear linked to parvovirus B19, influenza, CMV and Epstein-Barr virus. A cluster of highly shared sequence variants was judged likely to represent a technical artifact of the sequencing pipeline. While some public TCRs were present in many individuals, most TCR sequences turned up only very rarely across donors. Some IMGT-functional V segments, including TRBV6-2 and TRBV6-3, could not be distinguished by the 87-base-pair reads and were therefore excluded. Because counts were too low, 15 or so rarely observed V segments, including chromosome 9 orphons, were excluded from the earlier analysis of fewer than 650 of the donors. According to a later analysis, TCR association rates differed among HLA loci, with DRB1 alleles showing the most associated TCRs and HLA-C alleles showing the fewest.

The cohort comprised 666 healthy bone marrow donors. At the time of sampling, every cohort member was nominally healthy, though immune exposures that went unrecorded were likely present. The donor was CMV seropositive and belonged to the group of 250 to 300 seropositive cohort members. Each donor provided a peripheral blood sample, and peripheral blood mononuclear cells were used for TCR beta sequencing. The Qiagen DNeasy Blood Extraction Kit was used to extract genomic DNA from the blood cell samples. Libraries were made using the immunoSEQ multiplex PCR assay. For the multiplex PCR, a mixture combining 60 forward primers for TCR Vbeta segments and 13 reverse primers for TCR Jbeta segments was used. The CDR3 region of rearranged TCR beta genes was amplified from genomic DNA by a multiplex PCR assay. On the Illumina HiSeq System, the amplified TCR beta libraries were sequenced as 87-base-pair reads. On the study's bioinformatics: A later analysis counted some 74 million unique TCR beta chains across the 650 to 700 repertoires, and roughly 11 million of these chains were shared by at least two donors. A nearest-neighbor algorithm error-corrected the raw reads and collapsed the reads into unique sequences, merging closely related sequences to remove PCR and sequencing errors. To assign V, D and J gene segments, CDR3 sequences were aligned to IMGT reference sequences. Each retained sequence needed at least a six-nucleotide match to both a V gene segment and a J gene segment. A rearrangement counted as productive if the CDR3 had no stop codons and remained in frame with V and J, and every other rearrangement counted as non-productive. Following IMGT convention, CDR3 was defined as the stretch from the second conserved V-encoded cysteine to the conserved J-encoded phenylalanine. In an earlier analysis of roughly 610 of the donors, sequences lacking an unambiguous match to a single V gene segment were excluded. In an earlier analysis of 450 to 750 of the donors, a V segment was called functional when productive rearrangements were above 56.7%, and segregating when the standard deviation between donors exceeded 5%. A statistical classification framework was developed to diagnose cytomegalovirus status using the catalog of TCR beta chain sequences. A later analysis assigned V and J genes by comparing TCR nucleotide sequences with IMGT/GENE-DB human TR gene sequences. A later analysis assigned CDR3 sequences and most-parsimonious VDJ recombination scenarios with the TCRdist pipeline. A later analysis defined each TCR beta chain by its CDR3 amino acid sequence plus V-gene family, and excluded reads lacking a unique V-gene family. In a later analysis, approximately 590 highly shared, low-generation-probability nucleotide sequences were removed to address suspected cross-contamination and a sequencing artifact. In a later analysis, a clonal expansion index for each public chain was calculated from normalized within-repertoire ranks of inferred template counts. In a later analysis, generation probabilities were computed with a VDJ recombination model fitted to out-of-frame rearrangements, and the resulting probabilities were checked against IGoR. In a later analysis, TCR-TCR, TCR-HLA and TCR-CMV co-occurrence was scored with hypergeometric tests, and a repertoire-size bias correction was applied to TCR pairs. To estimate false discovery rates, a later analysis permuted the HLA or CMV assignments 20 times. In a later analysis, co-occurring TCRs were grouped with DBSCAN, and TCRdist sequence similarity was added when clustering was performed within HLA-allele-positive subsets. Co-occurrence clustering excluded repertoires with fewer than 30,000 or more than 120,000 public chains, plus five with anomalous nucleotide sharing. TCRdb carries this immuneACCESS record with in-frame sequences only. Its versions omit some clonotypes, under half of them owing to an unresolved V gene in the studies checked, with the rest unexplained. That table supplies the V and J calls and clone size; D and trimming were determined from the DNA. This sample comprises 100,000 to 150,000 clones, about 10% of them detected only once. The ten most abundant clones make up 4% to 5% of the sample.

Based on the germline V gene, the CDR1 and CDR2 sequences are MNHNS and SASEGT. The CDR3 covers 12 residues, taking in both the cysteine and the phenylalanine. The read is trimmed to its CDR3 DNA, 36 bases read in frame from base 1. V lost 4 bases and J lost 5 bases, and the count of bases not matched to a germline gene is 1. The V gene is TRBV6-1 and the J gene is TRBJ1-2, with TRBD1 identical over 7 junction bases. The sequence was collected from a woman under 30 in good health and CMV-seropositive. Sequences were obtained from PBMCs. The sequence in DNA is TGTGCCAGCAGTGTACAGGGGTATGGCTACACCTTC. Its coded protein is CASSVQGYGYTF.